This T cell receptor (beta chain) is from a study of breast tumors, draining lymph nodes, adjacent tissues. Study-wide results and limits: Data fit most tumor T cells coming from lymph node, expanding in tumor.

Breast cancer patients provided tissue from their axillary draining lymph nodes. TCRdb reprocessed the multiplex PCR reads with MiXCR, giving one entry per CDR3 protein. The sample holds approximately 150,000 distinct CDR3 sequences, around a third seen once. On this clonotype itself: Its antigen is undetermined.

The CDR3 runs 15 residues. CDR1 is SNHLY, CDR2 FYNNEI, per germline. V was shortened by 2 bases and J by 4 bases, with 11 bases between the two germline ends. The sample taken for sequencing was axillary lymph node tissue. The clonotype comes from a female donor with breast cancer. Some clones in this sample may be carry-over from other donors' samples. This chain joins TRBV2 and TRBJ1-4; tentatively, D is TRBD1 (6 bases). For the CDR3, the DNA is TGTGCCAGCAGTGAATGGGGGGCTGGTAATGAAAAACTGTTTTTT. As protein: CASSEWGAGNEKLFF.